This paragraph reports one T cell receptor beta chain. Antigen: not known. With no exception, relapse followed autologous stem cell transplantation in all patients, and brentuximab vedotin exposure varied. The record originates from a study of PD-1 blockade in classical Hodgkin lymphoma. Looking at the study overall: Intravenous nivolumab at 3 mg/kg was given to patients every 2 weeks. Notes on the study in general: The authors excluded patients who started nivolumab under 1 year after ASCT. Unlike CD8+ TCR diversity, which did not rise significantly by C4D1, CD4+ TCR diversity did. Complete responders' baseline diversity resembled that of newly diagnosed patients.

Germline CDR1 reads SGHDT; CDR2 reads YYEEEE. The CDR3 sequence is 14 residues long. V dropped 4 bases and J dropped 7 bases, with 14 bases sitting between them. Measured with immunoSEQ multiplex PCR; TCRdb has only the in-frame clones, and not every one. The table has about 97,000 clones, approximately 88% seen once; the top ten hold over 9%. The sequencing here drew on peripheral blood mononuclear cells (PBMCs), taken at baseline. This receptor was identified in a human donor with classical Hodgkin lymphoma. The chain carries TRBV5-6 and TRBJ1-4, with D possibly TRBD1 on 5 matching bases. The CDR3 DNA is TGTGCCAGCAGCCCACCCCACCAGGGTGAAAAACTGTTTTTT. Residues: CASSPPHQGEKLFF.